The clone carrying this T cell receptor delta chain appeared a few times. Antigen unknown. This entry is derived from a study of Vδ1+ human thymocytes. V gave up 0 bases and J gave up 2 bases; unmatched junction bases: 22. This CDR3 has 23 amino acids. Germline-derived CDR1 and CDR2 are TSWWSYY and QGS. RNA was extracted from the cells and then reverse transcribed. CDR3 amplicons came from multiplex PCR with pooled V-gene forward and constant-region reverse primers. TCRdb ran CATT on the multiplex PCR reads. The sample yields roughly 50,000 delta-chain clones, approximately 15% seen once. General study results and limits: In the thymus, TRG and TRD repertoires looked highly polyclonal with Gaussian CDR3 lengths. Unlike peripheral blood Vdelta1+ controls, thymic delta-chain sequences included 15% to 20% Vdelta2 and few Vdelta3.

The V gene is TRDV1, the J gene TRDJ1; 12 nucleotides align to TRDD3. The receptor was isolated from a boy in the first two years of life who had congenital heart surgery. Material for sequencing was Vdelta1+ gamma-delta thymocytes from the thymus. The subset is: FACS-sorted CD3+ TCRalphabeta- TCRVdelta1+ TCRVdelta2- thymocytes. This CDR3 reads CALGELGGAESSGGYERTDKLIF. The CDR3 bases are TGTGCTCTTGGGGAACTAGGGGGGGCCGAATCTTCTGGGGGATACGAGCGGACCGATAAACTCATCTTT.